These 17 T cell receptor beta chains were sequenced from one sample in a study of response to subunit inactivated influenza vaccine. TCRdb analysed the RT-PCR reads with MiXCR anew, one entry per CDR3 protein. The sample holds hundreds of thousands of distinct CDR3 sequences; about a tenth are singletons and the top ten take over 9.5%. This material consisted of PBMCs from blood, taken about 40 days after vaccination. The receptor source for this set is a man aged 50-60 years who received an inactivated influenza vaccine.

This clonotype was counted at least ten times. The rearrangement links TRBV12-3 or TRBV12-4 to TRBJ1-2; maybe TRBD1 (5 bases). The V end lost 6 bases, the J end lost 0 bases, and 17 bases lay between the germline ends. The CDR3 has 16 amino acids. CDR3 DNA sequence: TGTGCCAGCAGCATGCGGAGGGGTTGGGCTAACTATGGCTACACCTTC. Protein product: CASSMRRGWANYGYTF.

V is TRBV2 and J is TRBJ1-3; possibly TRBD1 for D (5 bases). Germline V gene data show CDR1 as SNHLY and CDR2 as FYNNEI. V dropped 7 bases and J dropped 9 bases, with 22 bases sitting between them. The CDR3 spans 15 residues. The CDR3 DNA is TGTGCCAGCAAGGTGGACGGGGGAACGGGGAGCACCATATATTTT. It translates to CASKVDGGTGSTIYF.

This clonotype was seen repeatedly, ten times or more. The CDR3 DNA reads as TGTGCCAGCAGTTACTCGCCGGGAGCGTCCTACAATGAGCAGTTCTTC. Translation: CASSYSPGASYNEQFF. This chain joins TRBV6-5 and TRBJ2-1, with a possible D match to TRBD2 (6 bases). CDR1 and CDR2 (germline): MNHEY, SVGAGI. This CDR3 region has 16 residues. V was cut by 0 bases and J by 1 base, with 10 bases left in between.

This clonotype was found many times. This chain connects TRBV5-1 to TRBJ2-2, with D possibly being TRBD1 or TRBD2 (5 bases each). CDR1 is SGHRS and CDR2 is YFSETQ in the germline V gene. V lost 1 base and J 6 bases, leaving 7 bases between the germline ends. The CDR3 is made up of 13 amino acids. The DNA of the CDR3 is TGCGCCAGCAGCTTGCTGGGGGCCGGGGAGCTGTTTTTT. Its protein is CASSLLGAGELFF.

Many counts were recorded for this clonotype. CDR3 in amino acids: CSAYSGLAGGTEQFF. CDR3 nucleotides: TGCAGTGCTTACTCCGGACTAGCGGGGGGGACTGAGCAGTTCTTC. V is TRBV20-1 and J is TRBJ2-1; the match to TRBD2 covers 15 bases. Per germline, CDR1 DFQATT and CDR2 SNEGSKA (reference sequence). The trim removed 5 bases at V and 9 bases at J, leaving 8 bases unmatched. The CDR3 spans 15 residues.

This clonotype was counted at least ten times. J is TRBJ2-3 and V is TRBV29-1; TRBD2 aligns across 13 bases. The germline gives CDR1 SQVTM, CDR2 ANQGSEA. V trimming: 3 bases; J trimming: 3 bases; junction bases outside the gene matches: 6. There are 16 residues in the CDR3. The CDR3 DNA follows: TGCAGCGTTGAGAAACTAGCGGGAGGGATAACAGATACGCAGTATTTT. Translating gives CSVEKLAGGITDTQYF.

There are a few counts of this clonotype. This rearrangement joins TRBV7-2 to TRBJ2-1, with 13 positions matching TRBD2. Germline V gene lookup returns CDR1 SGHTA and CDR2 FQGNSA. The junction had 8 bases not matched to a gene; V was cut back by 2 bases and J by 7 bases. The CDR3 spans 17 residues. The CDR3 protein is CASSLRGTSGALNEQFF. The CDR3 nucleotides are TGTGCCAGCAGCTTAAGGGGGACTAGCGGGGCCCTTAATGAGCAGTTCTTC.

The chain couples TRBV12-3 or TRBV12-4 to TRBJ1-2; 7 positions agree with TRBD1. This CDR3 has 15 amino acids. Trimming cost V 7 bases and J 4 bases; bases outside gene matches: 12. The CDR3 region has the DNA TGTGCCAGCACCTTAGGGACAGCCAGTATCTATGGCTACACCTTC. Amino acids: CASTLGTASIYGYTF.

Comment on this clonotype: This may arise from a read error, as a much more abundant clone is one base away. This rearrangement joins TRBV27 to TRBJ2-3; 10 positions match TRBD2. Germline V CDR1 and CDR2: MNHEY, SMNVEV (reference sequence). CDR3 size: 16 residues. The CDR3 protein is CATSPHPSGSTDTQYF. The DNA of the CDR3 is TGTGCCACCAGTCCCCATCCTAGCGGGAGTACAGATACGCAGTATTTT.

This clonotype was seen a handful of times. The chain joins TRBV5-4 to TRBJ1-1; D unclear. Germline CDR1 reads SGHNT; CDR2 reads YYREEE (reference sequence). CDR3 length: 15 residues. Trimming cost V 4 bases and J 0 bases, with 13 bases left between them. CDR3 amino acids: CASSREGALNTEAFF. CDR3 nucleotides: TGTGCCAGCAGCCGAGAGGGTGCCCTGAACACTGAAGCTTTCTTT.

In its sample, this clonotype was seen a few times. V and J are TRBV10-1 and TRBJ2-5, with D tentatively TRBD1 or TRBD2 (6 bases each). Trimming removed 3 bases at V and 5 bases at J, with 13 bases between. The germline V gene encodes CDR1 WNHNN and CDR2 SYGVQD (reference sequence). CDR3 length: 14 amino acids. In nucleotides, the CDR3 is TGCGCCAGCAGTGAAGGGGGGCTCGGTGAGACCCAGTACTTC. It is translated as CASSEGGLGETQYF.

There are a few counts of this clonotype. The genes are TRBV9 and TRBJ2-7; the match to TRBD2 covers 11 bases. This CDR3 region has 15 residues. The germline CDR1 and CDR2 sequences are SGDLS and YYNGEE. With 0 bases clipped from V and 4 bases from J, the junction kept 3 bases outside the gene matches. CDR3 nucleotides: TGTGCCAGCAGCGTAGAAGGGACTAGCGGTTACGAGCAGTACTTC. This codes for CASSVEGTSGYEQYF.

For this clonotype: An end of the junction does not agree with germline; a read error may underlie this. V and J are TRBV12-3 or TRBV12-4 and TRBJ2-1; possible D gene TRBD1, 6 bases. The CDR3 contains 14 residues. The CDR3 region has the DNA TGTGCCAGCAGTTTAACGGGACAATACAATGACCAGTTCTTC. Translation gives CASSLTGQYNDQFF.

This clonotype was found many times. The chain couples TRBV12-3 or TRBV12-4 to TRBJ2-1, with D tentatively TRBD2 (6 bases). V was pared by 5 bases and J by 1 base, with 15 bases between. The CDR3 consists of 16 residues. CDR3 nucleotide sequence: TGTGCCAGCAGTCCCCTTAGCGGAGCTTCCTACAATGAGCAGTTCTTC. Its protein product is CASSPLSGASYNEQFF.

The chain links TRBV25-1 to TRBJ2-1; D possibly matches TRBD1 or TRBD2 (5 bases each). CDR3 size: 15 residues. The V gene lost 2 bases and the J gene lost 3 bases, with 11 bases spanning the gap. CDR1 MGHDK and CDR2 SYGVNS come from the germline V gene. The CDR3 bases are TGTGCCAGCAGTGAAACCGGGGCCTACTACAATGAGCAGTTCTTC. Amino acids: CASSETGAYYNEQFF.

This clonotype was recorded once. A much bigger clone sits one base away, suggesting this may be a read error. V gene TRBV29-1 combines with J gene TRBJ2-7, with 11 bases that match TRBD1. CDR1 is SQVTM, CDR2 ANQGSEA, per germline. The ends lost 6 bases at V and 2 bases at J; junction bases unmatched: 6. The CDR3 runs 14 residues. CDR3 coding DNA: TGCAGCGTGGGGGGGACAGGGGGGCCCTACGAGCAGTACTTC. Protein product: CSVGGTGGPYEQYF.

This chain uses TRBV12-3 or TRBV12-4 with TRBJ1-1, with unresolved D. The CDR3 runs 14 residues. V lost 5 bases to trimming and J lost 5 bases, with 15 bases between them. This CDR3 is CASSPQTTRTEAFF. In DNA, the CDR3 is TGTGCCAGCAGTCCCCAGACAACGCGGACTGAAGCTTTCTTT.